This TCR beta chain was identified during a study of T-cell reconstitution after alpha-beta-depleted transplantation in children. Study-wide results and caveats: T-cell counts and diversity at one year following transplant were attributed mainly to newly produced T cells.

Construction of the TCRbeta library involved unique molecular identifiers. MiXCR, applied by TCRdb to the PCR reads, yields one record per CDR3 protein. The sample records about 150,000 distinct CDR3 sequences, 7.5% to 9% being singletons. This clonotype has ten or more counts. The target antigen is unknown. V was cut by 0 bases and J by 3 bases, with 12 bases left in between. The length of the CDR3 is 15 residues. Germline V CDR1 and CDR2: DFQATT, SNEGSKA (reference sequence). The rearrangement uses TRBV20-1 and TRBJ2-1; possible D gene TRBD2, 6 bases. The source was PBMCs, mostly from graft donor cells, collected 180 days after TCRalphabeta/CD19-depleted stem cell transplant. The TCR sequence derives from a female patient aged 2-15 years who had a stem cell transplant for congenital amegakaryocytic thrombocytopenia, so the T cells may come from the graft donor. Here the CDR3 DNA reads TGCAGTGCTAGAGATGGGGCGGGACTCTACAATGAGCAGTTCTTC. It yields the protein CSARDGAGLYNEQFF.